The clone carrying this T cell receptor beta chain was counted a single time. This entry comes from a study of blood T cell repertoires in COVID-19. Whole-study context: T cells, B-cell-depleted T cells, or PBMCs supplied cDNA or gDNA.

Germline CDR1 and CDR2: GTSNPN and SVGIG (reference sequence). The length of the CDR3 is 14 residues. V lost 3 bases and J lost 0; bases outside the gene matches: 4. Produced via immunoSEQ multiplex PCR; TCRdb's table is partial and in-frame only. The sample contains over 350,000 clones, nearly 90% of which appear only once. The TCR comes from a woman aged 18 to 35 with acute COVID-19. This chain joins TRBV30 and TRBJ2-7; TRBD2 agrees at 8 bases. The sequencing sample was made of PBMCs or T cells enriched from blood (not recorded which). The CDR3 DNA is TGTGCCTGGAGCGGGGGGGGCTACTCCTACGAGCAGTACTTC. Encoded protein: CAWSGGGYSYEQYF.